Following are 10 T cell receptor beta chains from one sample sequenced in a study of CD4 T cells in relation to SARS-CoV-2 and coronaviruses. The unexposed donors gave CD4+ T cells in about 2010-2019, prior to COVID-19. TCRdb's table, derived via immunoSEQ multiplex PCR, lists solely in-frame clones and lacks some. Here the sample spans about 59,000 clones, around 86% being singletons. The sample taken for sequencing was memory CD4+ T cells from PBMCs. Receptor source: a human donor in good health.

This clone was counted a few times. This chain uses TRBV9 with TRBJ2-7; 11 positions match TRBD2. V lost 2 bases to trimming and J lost 1 base; unmatched junction nucleotides: 5. The CDR3 is 16 residues long. Germline assignment: CDR1 SGDLS and CDR2 YYNGEE. For the CDR3, the DNA is TGTGCCAGCAGCGTCTCCGGGACTAGCGGTTCCTACGAGCAGTACTTC. Translated, it gives CASSVSGTSGSYEQYF.

This clone is medium-sized by share. V is TRBV5-1 and J is TRBJ2-1, with D perhaps matching TRBD1 (6 bases). Germline lookup yields CDR1 SGHRS and CDR2 YFSETQ. With 4 bases removed from V and 2 bases from J, the gap between germline ends came to 10 bases. CDR3 length: 14 amino acids. The CDR3 loop is CASSHGDTYNEQFF. The CDR3 DNA sequence: TGCGCCAGCAGCCACGGGGACACCTACAATGAGCAGTTCTTC.

The rearrangement links TRBV19 to TRBJ2-1; 7 bases are a match to TRBD2. The CDR3 is 15 residues long. Germline values: CDR1 LNHDA, CDR2 SQIVND (reference sequence). V lost 7 bases and J lost 3; bases outside the gene matches: 9. Here the CDR3 reads CASNKGGRDYNEQFF. CDR3 sequence (DNA): TGTGCCAGTAACAAGGGAGGGAGGGACTACAATGAGCAGTTCTTC.

The V gene is TRBV18, the J gene TRBJ1-1; D not certain. The CDR3 has 18 residues. Germline V gene lookup returns CDR1 KGHSH and CDR2 LQKENI. V shed 3 bases and J shed 1 base, with 21 bases lying between them. CDR3 in amino acids: CASSPSWTLGRRNTEAFF. In nucleotides, the CDR3 is TGTGCCAGCTCACCTTCTTGGACCTTAGGACGTAGGAACACTGAAGCTTTCTTT. The variable domain in full, with the rest retrieved from reference TRBV18 and TRBJ1-1, is NAGVMQNPRHLVRRRGQEARLRCSPMKGHSHVYWYRQLPEEGLKFMVYLQKENIIDESGMPKERFSAEFPKEGPSILRIQQVVRGDSAAYFCASSPSWTLGRRNTEAFFGQGTRLTVV.

This clone was counted between two and nine times. The chain links TRBV30 to TRBJ2-2; D perhaps matches TRBD2 (5 bases). Germline loops: CDR1 GTSNPN, CDR2 SVGIG (reference sequence). The V gene lost 2 bases and the J gene lost 0 bases, with 10 bases spanning the gap. The CDR3 length is 15 residues. CDR3 nucleotides: TGTGCCTGGAGTAAGAGGGCACCGAACACCGGGGAGCTGTTTTTT. This encodes CAWSKRAPNTGELFF.

This clone came up once. The chain combines TRBV11-2 with TRBJ1-2, with a weak D call TRBD1 (6 bases). Looked up from germline, CDR1 is SGHAT and CDR2 is FQNNGV. Trimming stripped 5 bases from V and 6 bases from J, with 16 bases between. The CDR3 runs 14 residues. The CDR3 region has the DNA TGTGCCAGCAGCCCCGTGACAGGCTCAAATGGCTACACCTTC. Translating it yields CASSPVTGSNGYTF.

This chain joins TRBV19 and TRBJ2-6; TRBD1 might be the D (5 bases). Germline CDR1 is LNHDA and CDR2 is SQIVND (reference sequence). The CDR3 length is 18 residues. V was shortened by 5 bases and J by 0 bases, with 17 bases between the two germline ends. DNA of the CDR3: TGTGCCAGTAGTCCCCCCCGACAGACCTACTCTGGGGCCAACGTCCTGACTTTC. Translation gives CASSPPRQTYSGANVLTF.

The chain is built from TRBV6-6 and TRBJ1-5; D call uncertain. Germline lookup yields CDR1 MNHNY and CDR2 SVGAGI (reference sequence). V was trimmed by 0 bases and J by 6 bases, leaving 3 bases between them. This CDR3 comprises 12 residues. This CDR3 is CASSYSGQPQHF. The CDR3 region has the DNA TGTGCCAGCAGTTACTCGGGTCAGCCCCAGCATTTT.

The rearrangement uses TRBV11-2 and TRBJ1-2; 7 bases agree with TRBD1. The J segment lost 8 bases and the V segment lost 5 bases, leaving 14 bases of the junction unmatched. The germline V gene has CDR1 SGHAT and CDR2 FQNNGV. The CDR3 contains 15 residues. Written as DNA, the CDR3 is TGTGCCAGCAGCCCCGGGGCAGGGGGAAAATCCGGCTACACCTTC. This encodes CASSPGAGGKSGYTF.

Remarks on this clone: The conserved phenylalanine or tryptophan normally closing the CDR3 is absent here, so this likely arose from a read error. The J gene is TRBJ2-7, the V gene TRBV5-1; 10 bases are a match to TRBD2. Germline V gene data show CDR1 as SGHRS and CDR2 as YFSETQ. CDR3 length equals 16 residues. Losses at the gene ends were 0 bases for V and 2 bases for J; bases not matched to a gene: 5. CDR3 DNA: TGCGCCAGCAGCTTGGAAGCGGGAGGGCCAACCTACGAGCAGTACCTC. This encodes CASSLEAGGPTYEQYL.